The clone carrying this T cell receptor beta chain was seen just once. Its antigen remains unknown. These data belong to a study of Ad26.COV2.S vaccination and SARS-CoV-2 variants. Looking at the study overall: Ad26.COV2.S shots went into the muscle once or twice, 56 days apart. Broader study findings: The study found higher spike-specific TCR breadth in vaccine than placebo recipients.

The assay was immunoSEQ multiplex PCR, and TCRdb's table has in-frame clones only and misses some. The data show roughly 350,000 clones, with 85% to 90% seen just once and roughly 5% held by the top ten. The treatment is: over 15 received Ad26.COV2.S at low or high dose, single or two shots; a few received placebo; per-sample allocation not given. The samples were gathered on day 63 after the first injection of vaccine or placebo. Deletions cut 1 base from V and 14 bases from J, with 19 bases between. Per the germline V gene, CDR1 is SGHDT and CDR2 is YYEEEE. The CDR3 consists of 14 residues. The sample in question was peripheral blood, obtained in a trial of Ad26.COV2.S vaccine versus placebo. The source is a person aged 18-60 years who received the Ad26.COV2.S COVID-19 vaccine or a placebo. The J gene is TRBJ1-5, the V gene TRBV5-6; D might be TRBD1 (6 bases). This CDR3 is CASSLLSGGETKHF. CDR3 DNA sequence: TGTGCCAGCAGCTTGTTATCTGGGGGCGAGACCAAGCATTTT.